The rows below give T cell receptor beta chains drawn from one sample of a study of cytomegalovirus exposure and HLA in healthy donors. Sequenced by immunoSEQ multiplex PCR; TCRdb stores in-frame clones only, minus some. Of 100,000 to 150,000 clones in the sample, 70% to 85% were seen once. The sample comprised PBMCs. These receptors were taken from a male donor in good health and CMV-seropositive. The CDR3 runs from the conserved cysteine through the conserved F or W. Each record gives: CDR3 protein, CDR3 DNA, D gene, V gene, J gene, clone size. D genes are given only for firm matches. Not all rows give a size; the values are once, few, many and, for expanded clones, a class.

CDR3 protein: CASSVVPGRDSPLHF
CDR3 DNA: TGTGCCAGCAGCGTAGTTCCAGGGAGGGATTCACCCCTCCACTTT
D gene: .
V gene: TRBV9
J gene: TRBJ1-6
clone size: .

CDR3 protein: CASSYGTVTYEQYF
CDR3 DNA: TGTGCCAGCAGTTACGGAACAGTAACCTACGAGCAGTACTTC
D gene: .
V gene: TRBV6-6
J gene: TRBJ2-7
clone size: once

CDR3 protein: CSMNRDLTNNEQFF
CDR3 DNA: TGCAGCATGAACAGGGATCTCACAAACAATGAGCAGTTCTTC
D gene: .
V gene: TRBV29-1
J gene: TRBJ2-1
clone size: .

CDR3 protein: CASSSGTSGRRSYEQYF
CDR3 DNA: TGTGCCAGCAGCTCCGGGACTAGCGGGAGGCGCTCCTACGAGCAGTACTTC
D gene: TRBD2
V gene: TRBV28
J gene: TRBJ2-7
clone size: .

CDR3 protein: CASSIDLEFQPQHF
CDR3 DNA: TGTGCCAGTAGTATAGATCTTGAGTTCCAGCCCCAGCATTTT
D gene: .
V gene: TRBV19
J gene: TRBJ1-5
clone size: .

CDR3 protein: CASSSTSGGAHEQYF
CDR3 DNA: TGTGCCAGCAGCTCGACTAGCGGGGGGGCCCACGAGCAGTACTTC
D gene: TRBD2
V gene: TRBV7-8
J gene: TRBJ2-7
clone size: .

CDR3 protein: CSAAQGMRPEAFF
CDR3 DNA: TGCAGCGCCGCCCAGGGAATGAGGCCTGAAGCTTTCTTT
D gene: .
V gene: TRBV29-1
J gene: TRBJ1-1
clone size: .

CDR3 protein: CASSVAGWGQHF
CDR3 DNA: TGTGCCAGCAGTGTTGCGGGATGGGGCCAGCATTTT
D gene: .
V gene: TRBV2
J gene: TRBJ1-5
clone size: few

CDR3 protein: CASSYPGGAIYF
CDR3 DNA: TGTGCCAGCAGTTACCCGGGGGGAGCCATATATTTT
D gene: .
V gene: TRBV6-5
J gene: TRBJ1-3
clone size: once

CDR3 protein: CASSLSVGEETQYF
CDR3 DNA: TGTGCCAGCAGCCTTAGTGTCGGTGAAGAGACCCAGTACTTC
D gene: .
V gene: TRBV27
J gene: TRBJ2-5
clone size: .

CDR3 protein: CASSPTDRGGSPLHF
CDR3 DNA: TGTGCCAGCTCACCAACGGACAGAGGGGGTTCACCCCTCCACTTT
D gene: .
V gene: TRBV18
J gene: TRBJ1-6
clone size: .

CDR3 protein: CASSVAQVDTQYF
CDR3 DNA: TGTGCCAGCAGCGTAGCACAGGTGGATACGCAGTATTTT
D gene: .
V gene: TRBV9
J gene: TRBJ2-3
clone size: .

CDR3 protein: CASSLGAGLYEQYF
CDR3 DNA: TGTGCCAGCAGCTTGGGGGCTGGCCTGTACGAGCAGTACTTC
D gene: .
V gene: TRBV5-6
J gene: TRBJ2-7
clone size: .

CDR3 protein: CASCRGFTDTQYF
CDR3 DNA: TGTGCCTCATGCCGGGGGTTCACAGATACGCAGTATTTT
D gene: .
V gene: TRBV19
J gene: TRBJ2-3
clone size: few

CDR3 protein: CASSYLRGNGYTF
CDR3 DNA: TGTGCCAGCAGTTACCTACGGGGAAATGGCTACACCTTC
D gene: .
V gene: TRBV6-5
J gene: TRBJ1-2
clone size: .

CDR3 protein: CTSSHPGGSGDEQYF
CDR3 DNA: TGCACCAGCAGCCACCCGGGAGGGAGTGGCGACGAGCAGTACTTC
D gene: .
V gene: TRBV1
J gene: TRBJ2-7
clone size: .

CDR3 protein: CASSTRGGRQETQYF
CDR3 DNA: TGTGCCAGCAGCACACGAGGGGGCCGACAAGAGACCCAGTACTTC
D gene: TRBD1
V gene: TRBV7-3
J gene: TRBJ2-5
clone size: once

CDR3 protein: CASSVGPSPSPLHF
CDR3 DNA: TGTGCCAGCAGTGTCGGTCCGTCCCCTTCACCCCTCCACTTT
D gene: .
V gene: TRBV2
J gene: TRBJ1-6
clone size: .

CDR3 protein: CASSYDLRGVNTEAFF
CDR3 DNA: TGCGCCAGCAGCTACGATTTGCGGGGGGTGAACACTGAAGCTTTCTTT
D gene: .
V gene: TRBV5-1
J gene: TRBJ1-1
clone size: .

CDR3 protein: CASSQGVKGATVETQYF
CDR3 DNA: TGCGCCAGCAGCCAAGGGGTGAAGGGGGCAACGGTCGAGACCCAGTACTTC
D gene: TRBD1
V gene: TRBV4-1
J gene: TRBJ2-5
clone size: few

CDR3 protein: CASSERPNSYEQYF
CDR3 DNA: TGTGCCAGCAGTGAGAGGCCTAACTCCTACGAGCAGTACTTC
D gene: .
V gene: TRBV6-1
J gene: TRBJ2-7
clone size: .

CDR3 protein: CASSSGVAVLGEKLFF
CDR3 DNA: TGTGCCAGCAGCTCTGGAGTGGCAGTCTTAGGAGAAAAACTGTTTTTT
D gene: .
V gene: TRBV5-6
J gene: TRBJ1-4
clone size: .

CDR3 protein: CASILRADTQYF
CDR3 DNA: TGTGCCAGCATCTTGAGAGCAGATACGCAGTATTTT
D gene: .
V gene: TRBV2
J gene: TRBJ2-3
clone size: .

CDR3 protein: CASSQPDRDEDEAFF
CDR3 DNA: TGCGCCAGCAGCCAACCAGACAGGGACGAGGATGAAGCTTTCTTT
D gene: TRBD1
V gene: TRBV4-1
J gene: TRBJ1-1
clone size: .

CDR3 protein: CASRATSGAGELFF
CDR3 DNA: TGCGCCAGCAGGGCAACTAGCGGGGCCGGGGAGCTGTTTTTT
D gene: TRBD2
V gene: TRBV5-1
J gene: TRBJ2-2
clone size: once

CDR3 protein: CASSEVGGSYNEQFF
CDR3 DNA: TGTGCCAGCAGTGAGGTTGGAGGGTCCTACAATGAGCAGTTCTTC
D gene: .
V gene: TRBV6-1
J gene: TRBJ2-1
clone size: few

CDR3 protein: CASSVTSGTYNEQFF
CDR3 DNA: TGCGCCAGCAGCGTAACTAGCGGCACCTACAATGAGCAGTTCTTC
D gene: TRBD2
V gene: TRBV5-1
J gene: TRBJ2-1
clone size: .